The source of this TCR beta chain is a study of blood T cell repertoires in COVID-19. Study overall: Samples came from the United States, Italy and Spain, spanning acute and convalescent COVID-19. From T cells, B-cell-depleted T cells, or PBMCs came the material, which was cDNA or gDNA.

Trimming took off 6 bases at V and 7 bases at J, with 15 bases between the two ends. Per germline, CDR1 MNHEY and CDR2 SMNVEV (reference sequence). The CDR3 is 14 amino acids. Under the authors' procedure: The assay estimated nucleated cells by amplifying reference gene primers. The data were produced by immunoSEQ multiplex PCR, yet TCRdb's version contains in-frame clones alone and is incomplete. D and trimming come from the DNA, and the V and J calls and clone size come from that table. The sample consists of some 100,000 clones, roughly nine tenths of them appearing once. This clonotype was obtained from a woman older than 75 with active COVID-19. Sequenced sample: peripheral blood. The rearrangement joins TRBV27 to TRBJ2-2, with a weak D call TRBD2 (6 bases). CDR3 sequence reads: CASSSGRENGELFF. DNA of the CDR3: TGTGCCAGCAGCTCAGGACGGGAGAACGGGGAGCTGTTTTTT.